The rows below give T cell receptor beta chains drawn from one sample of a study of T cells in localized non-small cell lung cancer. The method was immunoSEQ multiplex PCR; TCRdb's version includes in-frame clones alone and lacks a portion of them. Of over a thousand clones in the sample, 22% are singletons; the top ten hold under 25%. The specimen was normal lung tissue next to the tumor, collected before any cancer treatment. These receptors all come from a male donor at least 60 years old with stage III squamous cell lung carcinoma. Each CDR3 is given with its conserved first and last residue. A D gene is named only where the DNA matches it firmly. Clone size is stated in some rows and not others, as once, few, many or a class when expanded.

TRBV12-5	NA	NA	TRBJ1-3	TGTGCCAGCGGGGCGTTTGGAAACACCATATATTTT	CASGAFGNTIYF
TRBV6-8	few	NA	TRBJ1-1	TGTGCCAGCAGTTACACGTCCGGCATGAACACTGAAGCTTTCTTT	CASSYTSGMNTEAFF
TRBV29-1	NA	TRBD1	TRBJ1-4	TGCAGCGTTCCCGGGACAGGAAATGAAAAACTGTTTTTT	CSVPGTGNEKLFF
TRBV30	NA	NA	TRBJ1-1	TGTGCCTGGAGACAGCGGGAGACCACTGAAGCTTTCTTT	CAWRQRETTEAFF
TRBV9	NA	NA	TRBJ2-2	TGTGCCAGCAGTGAATTATCGGGGAGCGGAGAGCTGTTTTTT	CASSELSGSGELFF
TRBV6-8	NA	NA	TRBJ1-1	TGTGCCAGCAGTTACCGGAGGGGCACTGAAGCTTTCTTT	CASSYRRGTEAFF
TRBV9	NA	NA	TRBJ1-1	TGTGCCAGCAGTGCGGAGGGCACGAACACTGAAGCTTTCTTT	CASSAEGTNTEAFF
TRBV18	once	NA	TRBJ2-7	TGTGCCAGCTCACCAGCTAGGCCAGGGGATAAATACGAGCAGTACTTC	CASSPARPGDKYEQYF
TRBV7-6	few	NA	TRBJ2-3	TGTGCCAGCAGCTTGACCAGGACCGTCCAAACGCAGTATTTT	CASSLTRTVQTQYF
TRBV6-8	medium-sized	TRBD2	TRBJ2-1	TGTGCCAGCAGTAATCGACTAGCGGGAGCGGGGAGCGATGAGCAGTTCTTC	CASSNRLAGAGSDEQFF
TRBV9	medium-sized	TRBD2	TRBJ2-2	TGTGCCAGCAGCGTCGAAGCGGGAGGGCCCTCGAGCGGGGAGCTGTTTTTT	CASSVEAGGPSSGELFF
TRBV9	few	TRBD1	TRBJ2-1	TGTGCCAGCAGCATCCGGGACAGGGGATCCAATGAGCAGTTCTTC	CASSIRDRGSNEQFF
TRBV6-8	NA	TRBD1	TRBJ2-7	TGTGCCAGCAGTTCGTCGCAGGGGGCGCTTAACTACGAGCAGTACTTC	CASSSSQGALNYEQYF
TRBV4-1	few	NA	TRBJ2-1	TGCGCCAGCAGCCAAGAGGTTAACAACCACAATGAGCAGTTCTTC	CASSQEVNNHNEQFF